Given below is one TCR beta chain in context. The specificity of this receptor is unknown. No much larger clonotype is one base removed from it; base qualities were not supplied. The record originates from a study of T-cell memory formation after mild COVID-19 (dated by TCRdb to the early 2020s). As for the study more broadly: Most TCR sequence clusters were specific to one of the two donors. T-cell clones expanding and contracting after mild COVID-19 in two donors were tracked by longitudinal TCRalpha and TCRbeta repertoire sequencing. Two young, previously healthy adult volunteers, one female and one male, were included in the cohort. Broad study findings and their caveats: Clones contracting from day 15 to 85 had balanced CD4/CD8 phenotypes, while a second wave expanding from day 15 to 37 was biased towards CD4+. Some responding clones were detected in pre-infection memory, suggesting pre-existing cross-reactive memory T cells joined the SARS-CoV-2 response. The second-wave clones that peaked on day 37 were not confirmed to be SARS-CoV-2 specific. Only two mild cases were covered by the study, and larger cohorts that include severe cases with pre-infection samples were considered necessary. Contracting CD4+ clones turned up mainly in the CM and EM memory subsets, whereas EMRA was where CD8+ clones were enriched.

Ficoll-Paque density gradient centrifugation was the method used to isolate PBMCs. The sequencing machine was an Illumina NovaSeq 6000. cDNA libraries for TCRalpha and TCRbeta were prepared by 5'RACE using constant-segment primers, with sample barcodes and unique molecular identifiers added. Trizol reagent was used to extract RNA from every sample. Amplification of the libraries took two PCR steps, and the second step added a second sample barcode plus Illumina TruSeq adapters. Sequencing of the libraries was done on an Illumina NovaSeq, producing 2 x 150 bp paired-end reads. Under the source paper's analysis protocol: Reads were demultiplexed and collapsed into UMI-guided consensus sequences with migec v1.2.7. Using mixcr v2.1.11, UMI consensuses were aligned to TRA and TRB V and J templates and then assembled into clonotypes. Expanded or contracted clonotypes were those called significant by both edgeR and NoisET, with noise models trained on biological replicates. For edgeR calls, the cutoffs were a false discovery rate-adjusted p below 0.01 and a log2 fold-change threshold of 1. PCA with hierarchical clustering of max-normalized trajectories of the 1000 most abundant clonotypes was used as exploratory dynamics analysis. Separately sequenced CD4+ and CD8+ repertoires were used to assign the CD4 or CD8 phenotype of responding clones. Clones were called with MiXCR by TCRdb after fastp trimmed the public reads at Q25, and only in-frame beta chains were retained. For every CDR3 protein sequence, its rows merge into one entry that carries the most common genes and DNA. None of the V and J calls come from the authors' own analysis; TCRdb made them. Recorded for this sample are about 410,000 distinct CDR3 sequences; 20% to 30% of them occurred a single time. Together, the top ten hold roughly 13% of the sample.

V lost 0 bases and J lost 5 bases, and the count of bases not matched to a germline gene is 9. The CDR3, cysteine through phenylalanine, is 17 amino acids long. Just the 51-base CDR3 DNA is kept, in frame starting at base 1. Taken from the germline V gene (reference sequence), the CDR1 and CDR2 loops are MNHNY and SVGAGI. In this chain, TRBV6-6 is recombined with TRBJ2-5, with 10 middle bases fitting TRBD1. Material for sequencing was PBMCs or a T cell subset sorted from them (not recorded which). This sequence originates from an adult woman who had mild COVID-19 (a few samples of this study predate the infection). The sample titles of this study are shuffled in the database, so cell type and time point are left out; the donor was told from shared clones. The CDR3 region: CASSYSLSTGGMETQYF. The base sequence is TGTGCCAGCAGTTACTCACTTTCGACAGGGGGCATGGAGACCCAGTACTTC.